The 4 T cell receptor beta chains below were found in one sample sequenced in a study of early T cells in non-severe SARS-CoV-2 infection. TCRdb called the 5' RACE reads again in MiXCR, with one record for every CDR3 protein. Of approximately 71,000 distinct CDR3 sequences listed, 10% to 15% are singletons. The specimen was whole blood. These receptors all come from an adult who was a healthcare worker with PCR-confirmed SARS-CoV-2 infection or an uninfected control (not recorded which).

This clonotype was picked up many times. The genes are TRBV19 and TRBJ2-7; unclear D gene. The V and J ends lost 3 bases and 12 bases respectively, with 12 bases between them. The V gene's germline CDR1 is LNHDA and CDR2 SQIVND (reference sequence). The CDR3 length is 11 residues. The CDR3 DNA follows: TGTGCCAGTAGTATCGACCGCGAGATGTACTTC. Residues: CASSIDREMYF.

This clonotype occurred a few times. The CDR3 DNA follows: TGTGCCAGCAGCCTCAGGGGACAGCCCCTCCCTGGCAATCAGCCCCAGCATTTT. This codes for CASSLRGQPLPGNQPQHF. The chain has TRBV14 and TRBJ1-5, with 7 bases lining up with TRBD1. V lost 4 bases, J lost 2 bases, and 14 bases stayed unmatched. The CDR3 length is 18 residues. The V gene's germline CDR1 is SGHDN and CDR2 FVKESK. The complete variable domain, with remaining parts taken from reference TRBV14 and TRBJ1-5, reads EAGVTQFPSHSVIEKGQTVTLRCDPISGHDNLYWYRRVMGKEIKFLLHFVKESKQDESGMPNNRFLAERTGGTYSTLKVQPAELEDSGVYFCASSLRGQPLPGNQPQHFGDGTRLSIL.

This clonotype is a singleton in its sample. The chain joins TRBV3-1 to TRBJ1-6, with D possibly being TRBD1 (5 bases). Germline-derived CDR1 and CDR2 are LGHDT and YNNKEL (reference sequence). The CDR3 loop spans 14 amino acids. Deletions cut 1 base from V and 8 bases from J, with 9 bases between. The CDR3 sequence is CASSQGPGHSPLHF. The DNA of the CDR3 is TGTGCCAGCAGCCAAGGGCCGGGGCATTCACCCCTCCACTTT.

This clonotype showed up many times. The DNA of the CDR3 is TGTGCCAGCACCTCTTCCGGGGAGCTGTTTTTT. Protein product: CASTSSGELFF. The gene calls are TRBV7-9 and TRBJ2-2; no reliable D call. The germline V and J ends were trimmed by 7 bases and 6 bases, with 6 bases remaining between them. Germline lookup yields CDR1 SEHNR and CDR2 FQNEAQ (reference sequence). The CDR3 covers 11 residues.